This is a list of T cell receptor beta chains from one sample in a study of neurological immune-mediated disorders. TCRdb re-called the 5' RACE reads with MiXCR, one entry per CDR3 protein. Of around 71,000 distinct CDR3 sequences listed, 12% to 15% are singletons. Sequenced material: PBMCs. The receptors stem from a female donor with HTLV-1-associated myelopathy (HAM/TSP). The CDR3 runs from the conserved cysteine through the conserved F or W. The order of the fields is D gene, V gene, clone size, J gene, CDR3 protein, CDR3 DNA. D genes are given only for firm matches. Size values are once, few and many counts, or a class for expanded clones, and some rows have none.

D: NA
V: TRBV27
size: medium-sized
J: TRBJ2-5
CDR3: CASRLSSDRETQYF
DNA: TGTGCCAGCAGATTAAGTTCGGACAGAGAGACCCAGTACTTC

D: TRBD1
V: TRBV27
size: many
J: TRBJ2-6
CDR3: CASSSQGALPSGANVLTF
DNA: TGTGCCAGCAGTTCACAGGGGGCATTGCCCTCTGGGGCCAACGTCCTGACTTTC

D: TRBD1
V: TRBV10-1
size: few
J: TRBJ2-3
CDR3: CASSSGTGKFDTQYF
DNA: TGCGCCAGCAGTTCCGGGACAGGGAAATTTGATACGCAGTATTTT

D: NA
V: TRBV25-1
size: many
J: TRBJ1-6
CDR3: CASRDNGIPLHF
DNA: TGTGCCAGCAGAGACAATGGTATCCCCCTCCACTTT

D: NA
V: TRBV7-8
size: many
J: TRBJ1-3
CDR3: CASSLQLQGAGNTIYF
DNA: TGTGCCAGCAGCTTGCAGCTCCAAGGAGCTGGAAACACCATATATTTT

D: NA
V: TRBV4-1
size: many
J: TRBJ2-5
CDR3: CASSQALGEKLRYF
DNA: TGCGCCAGCAGCCAAGCCTTGGGGGAAAAACTCCGGTACTTC

D: TRBD2
V: TRBV5-1
size: NA
J: TRBJ2-7
CDR3: CAGYAGGSDERQYF
DNA: TGCGCCGGCTATGCGGGGGGAAGTGACGAGCGGCAGTACTTC

D: TRBD1
V: TRBV6-5
size: many
J: TRBJ2-3
CDR3: CASRSDRVGTDTQYF
DNA: TGTGCCAGCAGATCCGACAGGGTCGGCACAGATACGCAGTATTTT

D: NA
V: TRBV7-2
size: many
J: TRBJ2-4
CDR3: CASSFGTGAKNIQYF
DNA: TGTGCCAGCAGCTTCGGTACAGGGGCCAAAAACATTCAGTACTTC

D: TRBD1
V: TRBV6-5
size: many
J: TRBJ1-1
CDR3: CASITAGGTANTEAFF
DNA: TGTGCCAGCATTACCGCTGGAGGGACAGCGAACACTGAAGCTTTCTTT

D: NA
V: TRBV5-1
size: many
J: TRBJ2-7
CDR3: CASSLTPQGTEQYF
DNA: TGCGCCAGCAGCTTGACCCCGCAAGGGACCGAGCAGTACTTC

D: TRBD2
V: TRBV5-1
size: many
J: TRBJ2-2
CDR3: CASTTGTISGELFF
DNA: TGCGCCAGCACCACCGGGACTATCTCCGGGGAGCTGTTTTTT

D: NA
V: TRBV21-1
size: many
J: TRBJ2-4
CDR3: CASSKVRQDSIAKNIQYF
DNA: TGTGCCAGCAGCAAAGTAAGGCAGGATTCTATAGCCAAAAACATTCAGTACTTC

D: NA
V: TRBV5-1
size: many
J: TRBJ1-2
CDR3: CASSLVGDAWDYTF
DNA: TGCGCCAGCAGCTTGGTAGGGGACGCATGGGACTACACCTTC

D: NA
V: TRBV11-2
size: many
J: TRBJ2-1
CDR3: CASSIIGTGNEQFF
DNA: TGTGCCAGCAGCATTATAGGGACGGGTAATGAGCAGTTCTTC

D: NA
V: TRBV10-2
size: many
J: TRBJ1-5
CDR3: CASSEGLSYNQPQHF
DNA: TGCGCCAGCAGTGAGGGGCTCAGCTATAATCAGCCCCAGCATTTT

D: NA
V: TRBV7-9
size: many
J: TRBJ1-4
CDR3: CASSLSEKLFF
DNA: TGTGCCAGCAGCTTAAGTGAAAAACTGTTTTTT

D: TRBD2
V: TRBV3-1
size: NA
J: TRBJ2-7
CDR3: CVSSTRTSGEEYF
DNA: TGTGTCAGCAGCACCCGGACTAGTGGTGAAGAGTACTTC

D: TRBD2
V: TRBV7-9
size: few
J: TRBJ2-3
CDR3: CASILVGSGGALSLDTQYF
DNA: TGTGCCAGCATCTTAGTTGGAAGCGGGGGGGCGTTATCTCTCGATACGCAGTATTTT

D: TRBD2
V: TRBV20-1
size: many
J: TRBJ2-3
CDR3: CSGPGPGGPDTQYF
DNA: TGCAGTGGCCCGGGCCCGGGAGGCCCAGATACGCAGTATTTT

D: TRBD2
V: TRBV6-2/TRBV6-3
size: NA
J: TRBJ2-3
CDR3: CANTLGGGWVDTQYF
DNA: TGTGCCAACACCCTCGGCGGGGGGTGGGTGGATACGCAGTATTTT

D: NA
V: TRBV5-1
size: many
J: TRBJ2-3
CDR3: CASSLAWETDTQYF
DNA: TGCGCCAGCAGCTTGGCCTGGGAGACAGATACGCAGTATTTT

D: TRBD2
V: TRBV5-1
size: many
J: TRBJ2-5
CDR3: CASSWGLGQETQYF
DNA: TGCGCCAGCAGCTGGGGACTAGGCCAAGAGACCCAGTACTTC

D: NA
V: TRBV15
size: many
J: TRBJ2-1
CDR3: CATSRGTEYNEQFF
DNA: TGTGCCACCAGCCGAGGGACGGAGTACAATGAGCAGTTCTTC

D: TRBD1
V: TRBV3-1
size: NA
J: TRBJ1-4
CDR3: CASSLRTGWEKLFF
DNA: TGTGCCAGCAGCCTACGGACAGGATGGGAAAAACTGTTTTTT

D: NA
V: TRBV6-4
size: many
J: TRBJ2-7
CDR3: CASNRGGLEQYF
DNA: TGTGCCAGCAATAGGGGCGGCCTCGAGCAGTACTTC

D: NA
V: TRBV9
size: many
J: TRBJ2-1
CDR3: CASSTPRGGTYNEQFF
DNA: TGTGCCAGCAGCACCCCGAGGGGGGGGACCTACAATGAGCAGTTCTTC

D: TRBD2
V: TRBV20-1
size: many
J: TRBJ2-3
CDR3: CSARDSGGADTQYF
DNA: TGCAGTGCTAGAGATAGCGGGGGCGCAGATACGCAGTATTTT

D: NA
V: TRBV5-1
size: NA
J: TRBJ2-2
CDR3: CASSLDSGDLFF
DNA: TGCGCCAGCAGCTTGGATTCCGGGGATCTGTTTTTT

D: NA
V: TRBV12-3/TRBV12-4
size: many
J: TRBJ2-1
CDR3: CASSPFSGVVANEQFF
DNA: TGTGCCAGCAGCCCCTTTAGTGGGGTAGTCGCCAATGAGCAGTTCTTC

D: TRBD2
V: TRBV7-3
size: many
J: TRBJ2-3
CDR3: CASSLRGGGEDTQYF
DNA: TGTGCCAGCAGCTTACGGGGGGGCGGGGAAGATACGCAGTATTTT

D: NA
V: TRBV21-1
size: many
J: TRBJ1-2
CDR3: CASSKFQARERGGYTF
DNA: TGTGCCAGCAGCAAATTCCAGGCTAGGGAGAGGGGTGGCTACACCTTC

D: NA
V: TRBV28
size: many
J: TRBJ2-1
CDR3: CASSSARDIPYNEQFF
DNA: TGTGCCAGCAGTTCCGCCCGGGACATCCCCTACAATGAGCAGTTCTTC

D: TRBD1
V: TRBV5-1
size: many
J: TRBJ2-7
CDR3: CASSMGTGGSYEQYF
DNA: TGCGCCAGCAGTATGGGGACAGGGGGTTCCTACGAGCAGTACTTC

D: NA
V: TRBV12-3/TRBV12-4
size: medium-sized
J: TRBJ2-3
CDR3: CASSFGDTQYF
DNA: TGCGCCAGCAGCTTTGGGGATACGCAGTATTTT

D: NA
V: TRBV4-1
size: NA
J: TRBJ2-3
CDR3: CASSLLPPGAGPDTQYF
DNA: TGCGCCAGCAGCCTTCTCCCCCCGGGGGCGGGGCCAGATACGCAGTATTTT